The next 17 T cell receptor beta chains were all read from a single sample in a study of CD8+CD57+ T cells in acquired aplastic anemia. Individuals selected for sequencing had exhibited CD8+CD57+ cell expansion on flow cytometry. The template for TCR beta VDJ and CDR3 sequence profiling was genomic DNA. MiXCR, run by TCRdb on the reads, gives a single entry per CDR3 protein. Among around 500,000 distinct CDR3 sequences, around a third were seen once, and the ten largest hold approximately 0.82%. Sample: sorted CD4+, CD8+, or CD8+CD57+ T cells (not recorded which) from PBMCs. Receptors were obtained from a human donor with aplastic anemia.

For the CDR3, the DNA is TGCAGCGCCCTGCGCGGGGAGGGCTCCGAAGCTTTCTTT. This codes for CSALRGEGSEAFF. The gene calls are TRBV29-1 and TRBJ1-1; the D is unclear. Germline V lookup: CDR1 SQVTM, CDR2 ANQGSEA. The CDR3 spans 13 residues. V lost 7 bases and J lost 8, with 20 bases in between.

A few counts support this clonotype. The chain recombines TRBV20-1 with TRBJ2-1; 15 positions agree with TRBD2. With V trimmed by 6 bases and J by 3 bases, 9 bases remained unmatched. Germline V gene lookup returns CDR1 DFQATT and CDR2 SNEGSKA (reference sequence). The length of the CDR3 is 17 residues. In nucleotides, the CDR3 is TGCAGTGCGATCGGGACTAGCGGGGGGAAGGGCTACAATGAGCAGTTCTTC. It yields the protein CSAIGTSGGKGYNEQFF.

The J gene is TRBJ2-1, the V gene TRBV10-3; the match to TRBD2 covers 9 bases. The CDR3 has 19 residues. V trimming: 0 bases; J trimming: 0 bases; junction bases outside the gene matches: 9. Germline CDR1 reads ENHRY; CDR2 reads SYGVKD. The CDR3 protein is CAISESLRASGTSYNEQFF. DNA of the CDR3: TGTGCCATCAGTGAGTCCCTTAGGGCTAGCGGGACCTCCTACAATGAGCAGTTCTTC.

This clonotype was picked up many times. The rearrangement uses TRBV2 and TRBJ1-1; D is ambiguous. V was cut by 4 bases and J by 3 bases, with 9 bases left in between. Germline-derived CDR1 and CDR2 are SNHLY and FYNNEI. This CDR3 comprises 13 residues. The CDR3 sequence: CASSVGRYTEAFF. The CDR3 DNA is TGTGCCAGCAGTGTGGGCCGATACACTGAAGCTTTCTTT.

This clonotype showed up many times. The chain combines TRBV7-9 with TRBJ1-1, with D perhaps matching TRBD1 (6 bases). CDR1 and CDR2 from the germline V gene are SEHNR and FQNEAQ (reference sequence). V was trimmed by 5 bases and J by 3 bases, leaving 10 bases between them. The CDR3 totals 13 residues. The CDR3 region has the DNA TGTGCCAGCAGCCCAGGGGAGTACACTGAAGCTTTCTTT. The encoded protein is CASSPGEYTEAFF.

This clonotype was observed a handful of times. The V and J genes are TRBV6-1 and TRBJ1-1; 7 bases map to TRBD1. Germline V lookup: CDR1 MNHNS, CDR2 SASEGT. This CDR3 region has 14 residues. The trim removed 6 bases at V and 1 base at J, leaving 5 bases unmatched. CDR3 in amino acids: CASRTDRTNTEAFF. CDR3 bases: TGTGCCAGCAGAACGGACAGGACGAACACTGAAGCTTTCTTT.

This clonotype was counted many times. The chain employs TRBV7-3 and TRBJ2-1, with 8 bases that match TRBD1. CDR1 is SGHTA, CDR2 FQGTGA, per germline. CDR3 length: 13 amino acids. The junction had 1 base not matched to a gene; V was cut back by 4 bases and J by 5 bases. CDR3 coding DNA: TGTGCCAGCAGCTCGACAGGGGACAATGAGCAGTTCTTC. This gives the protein CASSSTGDNEQFF. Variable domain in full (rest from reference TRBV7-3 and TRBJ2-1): GAGVSQTPSNKVTEKGKYVELRCDPISGHTALYWYRQSLGQGPEFLIYFQGTGAADDSGLPNDRFFAVRPEGSVSTLKIQRTERGDSAVYLCASSSTGDNEQFFGPGTRLTVL.

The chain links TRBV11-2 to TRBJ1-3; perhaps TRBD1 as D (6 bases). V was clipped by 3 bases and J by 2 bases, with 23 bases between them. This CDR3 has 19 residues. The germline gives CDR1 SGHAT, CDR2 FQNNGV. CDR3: CASSLLRGGQRATGNTIYF. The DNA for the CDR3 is TGTGCCAGCAGCTTGCTTCGGGGGGGCCAGCGGGCGACTGGAAACACCATATATTTT.

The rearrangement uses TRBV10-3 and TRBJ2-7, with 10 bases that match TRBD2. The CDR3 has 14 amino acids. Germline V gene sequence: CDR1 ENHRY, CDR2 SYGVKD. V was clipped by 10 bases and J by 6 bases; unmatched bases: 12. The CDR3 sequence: CASRTSGKGVEQYF. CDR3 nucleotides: TGTGCCAGCAGAACTAGCGGGAAAGGGGTCGAGCAGTACTTC.

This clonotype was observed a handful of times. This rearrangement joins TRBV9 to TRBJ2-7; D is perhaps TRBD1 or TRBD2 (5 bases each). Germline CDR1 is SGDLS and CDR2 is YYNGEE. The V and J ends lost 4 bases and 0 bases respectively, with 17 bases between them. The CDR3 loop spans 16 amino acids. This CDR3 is CASSSTGTLSSYEQYF. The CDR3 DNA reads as TGTGCCAGCAGCTCAACCGGGACCCTGAGCTCCTACGAGCAGTACTTC. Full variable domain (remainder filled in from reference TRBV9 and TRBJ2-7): DSGVTQTPKHLITATGQRVTLRCSPRSGDLSVYWYQQSLDQGLQFLIQYYNGEERAKGNILERFSAQQFPDLHSELNLSSLELGDSALYFCASSSTGTLSSYEQYFGPGTRLTVT.

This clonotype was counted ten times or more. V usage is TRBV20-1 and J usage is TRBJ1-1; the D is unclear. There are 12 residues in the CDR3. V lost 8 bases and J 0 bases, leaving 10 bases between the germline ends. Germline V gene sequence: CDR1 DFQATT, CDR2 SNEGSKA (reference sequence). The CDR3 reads CSPNFMNTEAFF. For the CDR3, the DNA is TGCAGTCCTAACTTCATGAACACTGAAGCTTTCTTT.

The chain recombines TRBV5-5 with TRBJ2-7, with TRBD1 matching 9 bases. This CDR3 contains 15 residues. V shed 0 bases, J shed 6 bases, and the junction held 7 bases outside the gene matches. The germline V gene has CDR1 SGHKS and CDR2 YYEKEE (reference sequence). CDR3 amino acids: CASSLAGTGIREQYF. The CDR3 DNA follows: TGTGCCAGCAGCTTGGCCGGGACAGGGATACGCGAGCAGTACTTC.

CDR3 in amino acids: CASKLAGGQVEQFF. The CDR3 nucleotides are TGTGCCAGCAAGCTAGCGGGGGGGCAGGTTGAGCAGTTCTTC. The gene calls are TRBV24-1 and TRBJ2-1, with 12 bases matching TRBD2. The trim removed 11 bases at V and 9 bases at J, leaving 10 bases unmatched. This CDR3 is 14 amino acids long. The germline V gene encodes CDR1 KGHDR and CDR2 SFDVKD.

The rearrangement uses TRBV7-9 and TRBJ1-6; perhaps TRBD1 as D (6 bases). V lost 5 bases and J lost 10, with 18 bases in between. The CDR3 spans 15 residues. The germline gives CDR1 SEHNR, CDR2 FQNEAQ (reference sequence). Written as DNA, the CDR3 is TGTGCCAGCAGCAGGGGCAGGGGATATGAATCACCCCTCCACTTT. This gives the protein CASSRGRGYESPLHF.

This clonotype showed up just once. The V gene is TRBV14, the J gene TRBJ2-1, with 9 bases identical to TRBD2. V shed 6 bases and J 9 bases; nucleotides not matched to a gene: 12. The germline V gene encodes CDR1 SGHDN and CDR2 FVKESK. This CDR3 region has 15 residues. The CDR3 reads CASRLAGPGRVEQFF. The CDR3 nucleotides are TGTGCCAGCAGGCTAGCGGGACCGGGCCGAGTTGAGCAGTTCTTC.

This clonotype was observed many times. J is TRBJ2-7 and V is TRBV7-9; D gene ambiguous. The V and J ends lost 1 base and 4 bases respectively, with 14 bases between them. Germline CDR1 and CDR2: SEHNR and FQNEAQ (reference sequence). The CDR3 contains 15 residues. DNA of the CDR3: TGTGCCAGCAGCTTAGGCTCGGCAGGAGCATACGAGCAGTACTTC. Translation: CASSLGSAGAYEQYF.

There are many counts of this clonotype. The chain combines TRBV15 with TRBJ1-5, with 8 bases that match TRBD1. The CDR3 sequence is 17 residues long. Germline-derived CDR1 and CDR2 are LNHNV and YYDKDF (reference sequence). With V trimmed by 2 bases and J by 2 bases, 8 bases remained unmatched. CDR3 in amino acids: CATSRSPDRGGNQPQHF. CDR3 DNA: TGTGCCACCAGCAGATCTCCCGACAGGGGAGGCAATCAGCCCCAGCATTTT.